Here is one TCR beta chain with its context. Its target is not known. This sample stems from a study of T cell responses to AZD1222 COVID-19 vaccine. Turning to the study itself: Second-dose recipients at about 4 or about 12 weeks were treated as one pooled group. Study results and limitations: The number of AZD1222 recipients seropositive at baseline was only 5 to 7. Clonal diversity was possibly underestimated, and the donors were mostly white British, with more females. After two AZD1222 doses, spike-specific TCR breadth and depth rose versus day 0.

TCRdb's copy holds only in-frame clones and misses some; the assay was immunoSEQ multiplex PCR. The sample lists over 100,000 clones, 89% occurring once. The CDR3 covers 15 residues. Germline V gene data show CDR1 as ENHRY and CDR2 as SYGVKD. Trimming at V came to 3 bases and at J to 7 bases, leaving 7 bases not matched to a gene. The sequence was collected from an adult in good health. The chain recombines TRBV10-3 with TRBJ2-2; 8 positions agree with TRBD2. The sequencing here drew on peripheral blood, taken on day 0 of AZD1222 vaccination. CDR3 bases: TGTGCCATCAGTGACGGAGCGGGGGAGGGCGGGGAGCTGTTTTTT. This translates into CAISDGAGEGGELFF.